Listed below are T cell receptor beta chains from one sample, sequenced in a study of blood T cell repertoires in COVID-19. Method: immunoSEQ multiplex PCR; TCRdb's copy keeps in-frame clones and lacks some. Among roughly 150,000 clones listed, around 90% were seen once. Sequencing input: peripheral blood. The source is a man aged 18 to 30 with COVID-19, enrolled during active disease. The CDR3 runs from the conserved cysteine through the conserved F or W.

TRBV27,CASSLPPEGALGSPLHF
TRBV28,CASSLGGARDQPQHF
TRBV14,CASSRFGSSGNTIYF
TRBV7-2,CASRPTSGTAGELFF
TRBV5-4,CASSSSPTDTQYF
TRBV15,CATSRDRGVGQPQHF
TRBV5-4,CASKSGQSQSSSYNEQFF
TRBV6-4,CASSEEAHTEAFF
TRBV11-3,CASSLEQDNEQYF
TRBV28,CASRGQLRTEAFF
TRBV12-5,CASGLVPPGDTQYF
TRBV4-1,CASSQGQRTNYGYTF
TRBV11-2,CASSLEVRGFDEAFF
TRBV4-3,CASSQDVERDNEQFF
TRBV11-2,CASSLEGGATEAFF
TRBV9,CASSVGGQVRGSPLHF
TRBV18,CASSPLETGPWTGDNQPQHF
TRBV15,CATSRDRAGTAYSEQYF
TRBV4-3,CASSRVTSGRGTGELFF
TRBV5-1,CASSLPIGQGLTITDTQYF
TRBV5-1,CASSYTKGDSGSYYEQYF
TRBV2,CASKWTGRGEQFF
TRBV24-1,CATSDTDRDYGYTF
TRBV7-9,CASSLAGLAGGQGDEQFF
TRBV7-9,CASSLNSWEQFF
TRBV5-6,CASSLQSYNEQFF
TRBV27,CASSLSARVKQYF